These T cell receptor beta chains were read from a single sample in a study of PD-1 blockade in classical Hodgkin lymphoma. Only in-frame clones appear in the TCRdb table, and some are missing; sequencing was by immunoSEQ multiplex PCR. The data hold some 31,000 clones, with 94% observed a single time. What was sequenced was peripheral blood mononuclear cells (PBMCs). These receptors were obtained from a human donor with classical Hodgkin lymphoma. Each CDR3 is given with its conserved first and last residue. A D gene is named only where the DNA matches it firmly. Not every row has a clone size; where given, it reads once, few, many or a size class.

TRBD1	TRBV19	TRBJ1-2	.	CASTKDRGYGYTF	TGTGCCAGTACCAAGGACAGGGGCTATGGCTACACCTTC
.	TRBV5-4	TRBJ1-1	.	CASSSPGSMNTEAFF	TGTGCCAGCAGCTCCCCGGGGTCTATGAACACTGAAGCTTTCTTT
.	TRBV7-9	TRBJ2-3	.	CASSLAGLHTQYF	TGTGCCAGCAGCTTAGCGGGACTTCATACGCAGTATTTT
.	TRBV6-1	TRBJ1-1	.	CASSARWRWAFF	TGTGCCAGCAGCGCTAGATGGAGATGGGCTTTCTTT
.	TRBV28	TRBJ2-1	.	CASSLWLANEQFF	TGTGCCAGCAGTTTATGGCTCGCCAATGAGCAGTTCTTC
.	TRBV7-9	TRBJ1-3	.	CASSHSSGNTIYF	TGTGCCAGCAGTCACAGCTCTGGAAACACCATATATTTT
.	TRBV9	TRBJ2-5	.	CASSVNGGETQYF	TGTGCCAGCAGCGTAAACGGAGGAGAGACCCAGTACTTC
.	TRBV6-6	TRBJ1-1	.	CASSYVGDNTEAFF	TGTGCCAGCAGTTACGTCGGGGACAACACTGAAGCTTTCTTT
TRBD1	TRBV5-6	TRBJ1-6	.	CASSGVGDSSYNSPLHF	TGTGCCAGCAGCGGGGTCGGGGACAGCTCCTATAATTCACCCCTCCACTTT
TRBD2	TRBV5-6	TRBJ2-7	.	CASSISTSGGSYEQYF	TGTGCCAGCAGTATTAGTACTAGCGGCGGCTCCTACGAGCAGTACTTC
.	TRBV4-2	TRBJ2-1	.	CASSPGWGRQFF	TGTGCCAGCAGCCCCGGATGGGGACGGCAGTTCTTC
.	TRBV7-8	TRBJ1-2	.	CASSLGAWDGGYTF	TGTGCCAGCAGCTTAGGAGCCTGGGATGGCGGCTACACCTTC
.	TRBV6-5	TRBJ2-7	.	CASSYGSSSYEQYF	TGTGCCAGCAGTTACGGCTCGAGCTCCTACGAGCAGTACTTC
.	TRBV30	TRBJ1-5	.	CAWSSNYGVNQPQHF	TGTGCCTGGAGCTCTAACTACGGTGTCAATCAGCCCCAGCATTTT
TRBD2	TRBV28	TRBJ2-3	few	CASSLLTSGGDTDTQYF	TGTGCCAGCAGTTTATTGACTAGCGGGGGGGACACAGATACGCAGTATTTT
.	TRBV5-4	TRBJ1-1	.	CASSSPLDLVKEAFF	TGTGCCAGCAGCTCCCCTTTGGATCTAGTCAAGGAAGCTTTCTTT
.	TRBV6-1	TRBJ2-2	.	CASSGDTVGELFF	TGTGCCAGCAGTGGTGACACGGTCGGGGAGCTGTTTTTT
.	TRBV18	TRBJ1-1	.	CASSLHVNQGTEAFF	TGTGCCAGCTCACTACACGTAAACCAAGGCACTGAAGCTTTCTTT
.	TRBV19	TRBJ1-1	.	CASSTTVAREAFF	TGTGCCAGTAGTACAACAGTGGCCAGGGAAGCTTTCTTT
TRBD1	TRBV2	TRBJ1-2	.	CASSDPAGDSLPYGYTF	TGTGCCAGCAGTGACCCGGCGGGGGACAGTCTTCCTTATGGCTACACCTTC
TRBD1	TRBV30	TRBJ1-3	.	CAWSADRDSGNTIYF	TGTGCCTGGAGTGCAGACAGGGACTCTGGAAACACCATATATTTT
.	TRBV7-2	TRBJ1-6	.	CASSPQVGLYNSPLHF	TGTGCCAGCAGCCCCCAAGTGGGCCTCTATAATTCACCCCTCCACTTT
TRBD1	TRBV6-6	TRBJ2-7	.	CASSYPTGASSYEQYF	TGTGCCAGCAGTTACCCGACAGGGGCCAGCTCCTACGAGCAGTACTTC
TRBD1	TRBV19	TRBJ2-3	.	CASSEVGTGLMDTQYF	TGTGCCAGTAGTGAAGTTGGGACAGGGCTTATGGATACGCAGTATTTT
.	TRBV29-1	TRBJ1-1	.	CSVLGPTEAFF	TGCAGCGTATTGGGACCCACTGAAGCTTTCTTT
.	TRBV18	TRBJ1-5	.	CASSPPSAGSQHF	TGTGCCAGCTCACCACCGTCGGCAGGGTCACAGCATTTT
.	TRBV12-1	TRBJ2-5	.	CASSSSSGGARETQYF	TGTGCCAGCAGCTCGTCTAGCGGGGGGGCCCGGGAGACCCAGTACTTC
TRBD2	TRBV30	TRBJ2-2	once	CAWSGVAGAGTGELFF	TGTGCCTGGAGTGGGGTAGCGGGAGCGGGCACCGGGGAGCTGTTTTTT
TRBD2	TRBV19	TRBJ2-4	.	CASSIVTAGDDCIQYF	TGTGCCAGTAGTATAGTTACAGCGGGAGATGATTGCATTCAGTACTTC
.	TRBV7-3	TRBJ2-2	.	CASSSQLAGAGELFF	TGTGCCAGCAGCTCCCAGCTAGCCGGGGCCGGGGAGCTGTTTTTT
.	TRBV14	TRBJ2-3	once	CASSQVGGLDTDTQYF	TGTGCCAGCAGCCAAGTTGGGGGACTCGACACAGATACGCAGTATTTT
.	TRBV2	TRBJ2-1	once	CASSETHAGEQFF	TGTGCCAGCTCCGAGACCCACGCAGGTGAGCAGTTCTTC
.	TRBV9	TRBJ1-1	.	CASNGGGNTEAFF	TGTGCCAGCAACGGAGGGGGGAACACTGAAGCTTTCTTT
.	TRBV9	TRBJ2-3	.	CASSVEGITDTQYF	TGTGCCAGCAGCGTAGAGGGTATCACAGATACGCAGTATTTT
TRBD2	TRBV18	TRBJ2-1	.	CASSPILAGGRYSYNEQFF	TGTGCCAGCTCACCCATCTTAGCGGGGGGGCGTTATTCCTACAATGAGCAGTTCTTC
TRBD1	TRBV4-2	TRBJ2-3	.	CASSSPGQITDTQYF	TGTGCCAGCAGCTCACCGGGACAGATCACAGATACGCAGTATTTT
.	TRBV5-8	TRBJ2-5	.	CASSVGARQETQYF	TGTGCCAGCAGCGTCGGGGCTCGCCAAGAGACCCAGTACTTC
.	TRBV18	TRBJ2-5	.	CASSPTASYTQYF	TGTGCCAGCTCACCAACAGCTAGCTACACCCAGTACTTC
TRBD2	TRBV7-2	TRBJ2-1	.	CASSFTSGEQFF	TGTGCCAGCAGCTTTACTAGCGGTGAGCAGTTCTTC
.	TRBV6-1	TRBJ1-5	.	CASNPTGKGQPQHF	TGTGCCAGCAATCCAACAGGGAAAGGTCAGCCCCAGCATTTT
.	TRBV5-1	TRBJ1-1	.	CASSLAPMNTEAFF	TGCGCCAGCAGCTTGGCTCCTATGAACACTGAAGCTTTCTTT
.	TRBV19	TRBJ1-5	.	CASTLQASNQPQHF	TGTGCCAGTACCCTACAGGCTTCCAATCAGCCCCAGCATTTT
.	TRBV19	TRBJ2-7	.	CASRKRGGGYEQYF	TGTGCCAGTAGGAAACGGGGAGGGGGCTACGAGCAGTACTTC
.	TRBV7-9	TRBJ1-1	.	CASSLVATEAFF	TGTGCCAGCAGCCTGGTGGCGACTGAAGCTTTCTTT
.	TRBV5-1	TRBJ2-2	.	CASSPRGSGELFF	TGCGCCAGCAGCCCTCGGGGGTCCGGGGAGCTGTTTTTT
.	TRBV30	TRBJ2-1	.	CAWSVWARNNEQFF	TGTGCCTGGAGTGTGTGGGCTAGAAACAATGAGCAGTTCTTC
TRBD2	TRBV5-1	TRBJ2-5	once	CASSLVGTREETQYF	TGCGCCAGCAGCTTGGTAGGGACTAGAGAAGAGACCCAGTACTTC
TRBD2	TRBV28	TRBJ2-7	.	CASSLTSGSREQYF	TGTGCCAGCAGCCTGACTAGCGGGAGTAGGGAGCAGTACTTC
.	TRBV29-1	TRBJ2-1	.	CSVGREQYSYNEQFF	TGCAGCGTTGGCCGGGAGCAGTACTCCTACAATGAGCAGTTCTTC
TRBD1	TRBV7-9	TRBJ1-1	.	CASSHGTGGEDTEAFF	TGTGCCAGCAGCCACGGGACAGGGGGCGAAGACACTGAAGCTTTCTTT
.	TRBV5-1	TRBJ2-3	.	CASSFQGTSTDTQYF	TGCGCCAGCAGCTTCCAGGGTACTAGCACAGATACGCAGTATTTT
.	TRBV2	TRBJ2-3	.	CASSLGRSRDTQYF	TGTGCCAGCAGTCTAGGACGGTCCCGGGATACGCAGTATTTT
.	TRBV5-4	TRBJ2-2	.	CASSQGRDTNTGELFF	TGCGCCAGCAGCCAAGGTAGAGACACGAACACCGGGGAGCTGTTTTTT
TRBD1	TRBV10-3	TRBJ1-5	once	CAISDQGARQPQHF	TGTGCCATCAGTGACCAGGGGGCCAGGCAGCCCCAGCATTTT
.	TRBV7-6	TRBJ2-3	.	CASSLGMGADTQYF	TGTGCCAGCAGCTTAGGGATGGGGGCAGATACGCAGTATTTT
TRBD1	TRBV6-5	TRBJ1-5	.	CASRDRGSNQPQHF	TGTGCCAGCAGAGACAGGGGTAGCAATCAGCCCCAGCATTTT
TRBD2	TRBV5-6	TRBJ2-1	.	CASSFDLAGGLYREQFF	TGTGCCAGCAGCTTCGATTTAGCGGGGGGGCTGTATCGGGAGCAGTTCTTC
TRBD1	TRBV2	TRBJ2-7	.	CASSTRDRRGEQYF	TGTGCCAGCAGTACCCGGGACAGGAGAGGGGAGCAGTACTTC
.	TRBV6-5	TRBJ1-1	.	CASSSWAPRDTEAFF	TGTGCCAGCAGTTCCTGGGCCCCGAGGGACACTGAAGCTTTCTTT
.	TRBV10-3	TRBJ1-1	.	CAIRNTQGLDTEAFF	TGTGCCATCCGGAATACTCAGGGGCTAGACACTGAAGCTTTCTTT